The rows below give T cell receptor beta chains drawn from one sample of a study of cytotoxic CD8 clonotypes in ibrutinib-treated CLL. Only in-frame clones appear in the TCRdb table, and some are missing; sequencing was by immunoSEQ multiplex PCR. The sample lists nearly 100,000 clones, approximately 80% seen once, with under 35% in the top ten. Here the sequenced sample was PBMCs, taken after 12 months of ibrutinib treatment. These receptors were taken from a human donor with chronic lymphocytic leukemia. The CDR3 runs from the conserved cysteine through the conserved F or W. A D gene is named only where the DNA matches it firmly. A clone size is listed for some rows: how often the clone was seen (once, few, many), or a class if it is expanded.

d_gene	j_gene	abundance	v_gene	CDR3nt	CDR3aa
NA	TRBJ1-6	few	TRBV6-5	TGTGCCAGCAGTTACGTCAGGGGTAATTCACCCCTCCACTTT	CASSYVRGNSPLHF
NA	TRBJ2-7	NA	TRBV5-1	TGCGCCAGCAGCTTACCTCGGGGCCGGGAGCAGTACTTC	CASSLPRGREQYF
NA	TRBJ2-1	NA	TRBV5-1	TGCGCCAGCAGCTTGGTGACAGGACAAAACAATGAGCAGTTCTTC	CASSLVTGQNNEQFF
NA	TRBJ1-2	once	TRBV28	TGTGCCAGTCACAGCAACTATGGCTACACCTTC	CASHSNYGYTF
TRBD1	TRBJ1-1	NA	TRBV27	TGTGCCAGCAGTCTCAGGACAGGGGGGGTGAACACTGAAGCTTTCTTT	CASSLRTGGVNTEAFF
NA	TRBJ2-7	NA	TRBV10-3	TGTGCCATCAGAACCCTGGGGGAGCAGTACTTC	CAIRTLGEQYF
NA	TRBJ2-7	NA	TRBV11-2	TGTGCCAGCAGTCTTCTCGGGGGAGACAGCTACGAGCAGTACTTC	CASSLLGGDSYEQYF
NA	TRBJ2-1	NA	TRBV5-4	TGTGCCAGCAGCTTGGGGCCAGGGTACAATGAGCAGTTCTTC	CASSLGPGYNEQFF
NA	TRBJ2-5	NA	TRBV29-1	TGCAGCGTTGTCGAGGGCCTTGCCGAAGAGACCCAGTACTTC	CSVVEGLAEETQYF
NA	TRBJ1-1	NA	TRBV6-6	TGTGCCAGCAGTTTTGGGTTTAGGACTGAAGCTTTCTTT	CASSFGFRTEAFF
NA	TRBJ2-5	NA	TRBV12-5	TGTGCTAGTGGCCCCCCGGGACCGCACCAAGAGACCCAGTACTTC	CASGPPGPHQETQYF
NA	TRBJ2-1	NA	TRBV14	TGTGCCAGCAGCCGCGGTTTGACACGAACCCCCAATGAGCAGTTCTTC	CASSRGLTRTPNEQFF
NA	TRBJ1-1	NA	TRBV29-1	TGCAGCGCTGAAGTCTGGGGTTTGAGCACTGAAGCTTTCTTT	CSAEVWGLSTEAFF
TRBD2	TRBJ2-7	NA	TRBV10-1	TGCGCCAGCAGTGAGACTAGCGGAGCAGCCTACGAGCAGTACTTC	CASSETSGAAYEQYF
NA	TRBJ1-2	few	TRBV5-6	TGTGCCAGCAGCTTTAGGGACTATGGCTACACCTTC	CASSFRDYGYTF
TRBD1	TRBJ2-3	NA	TRBV5-1	TGCGCCAGCAGCGTAACAGGGGCGAACACAGATACGCAGTATTTT	CASSVTGANTDTQYF
NA	TRBJ2-3	NA	TRBV6-1	TGTGCCAGTAGTGAGCGGCGGGGGCCTGCAGGTACGCAGTATTTT	CASSERRGPAGTQYF
TRBD1	TRBJ2-1	NA	TRBV7-9	TGTGCCAGCACCCAGGGGACAGGGGGTAACAATGAGCAGTTCTTC	CASTQGTGGNNEQFF
NA	TRBJ2-5	NA	TRBV7-3	TGTGCCAGCAGCTTAAGAGGGTTAGAGACCCAGTACTTC	CASSLRGLETQYF
TRBD1	TRBJ1-2	NA	TRBV28	TGTGCCAGCAGTCGACAGGGGACGGGTGGCTACACCTTC	CASSRQGTGGYTF
NA	TRBJ1-2	many	TRBV5-4	TGTGCCAGCAGCCAGTGGACAGAGGATAACTATGGCTACACCTTC	CASSQWTEDNYGYTF
NA	TRBJ2-3	NA	TRBV19	TGTGCCAGTAGTATAGGGCGAGACATAGATACGCAGTATTTT	CASSIGRDIDTQYF
NA	TRBJ2-5	NA	TRBV5-1	TGCGCCAGCAGCTTGGAGGCGTCGGGCCTCGGAAACCGCAGGGCCCAGTACTTC	CASSLEASGLGNRRAQYF
NA	TRBJ2-7	NA	TRBV18	TGTGCCAGCTCACCACGGGGGAACTACGAGCAGTACTTC	CASSPRGNYEQYF
NA	TRBJ1-2	NA	TRBV18	TGTGCCAGCTCACCGAAGGGGGGCTATGGCTACACCTTC	CASSPKGGYGYTF
NA	TRBJ2-5	NA	TRBV5-1	TGCGCCAGCAGCAACTACAGTCCGGCCCAAGAGACCCAGTACTTC	CASSNYSPAQETQYF
TRBD2	TRBJ2-2	NA	TRBV4-2	TGTGCCAGCAGCCCTACTAGCGGGGAGGCCGGGGAGCTGTTTTTT	CASSPTSGEAGELFF
NA	TRBJ1-4	NA	TRBV2	TGTGCCAGCCAAAAAGGTTTAGGTGAAAAACTGTTTTTT	CASQKGLGEKLFF
NA	TRBJ2-5	NA	TRBV7-9	TGTGCCAGCAGCTCAGTGGTGGGGCAGGGCCAAGAGACCCAGTACTTC	CASSSVVGQGQETQYF
NA	TRBJ2-7	NA	TRBV29-1	TGCAGCGTTGAAGGAGGGGGGACGGAAGCTTTCTACGAGCAGTACTTC	CSVEGGGTEAFYEQYF
NA	TRBJ2-3	NA	TRBV19	TGTGCCAGTAGTCAGGGTTACACAGATACGCAGTATTTT	CASSQGYTDTQYF